This record covers a single T cell receptor (beta chain). The entry originates in a study of shared clonotypes between healthy human individuals. The CDR3 is 11 amino acids. In germline, CDR1 is GTSNPN, CDR2 SVGIG (reference sequence). V lost 1 base to trimming and J lost 3 bases, with 2 bases between them. Assay used: immunoSEQ multiplex PCR; TCRdb lists only in-frame clones, some missing. Of about 1.5 million clones in the sample, 95% to 99% are singletons; the top ten hold around 0.45%. The source of this sequence is a young man in good health. Material: naive CD4+ T cells sorted from blood. The subset was: CD45RA+ positively selected. This rearrangement joins TRBV30 to TRBJ2-3; D not resolved. The CDR3 region is CAWSETDTQYF. The DNA of the CDR3 is TGTGCCTGGAGTGAAACAGATACGCAGTATTTT.